The entry below gives a single TCR beta chain sequence along with its context. Which antigen it targets is not known. No base-level quality is on record; no much larger clone is a single base apart. Enrolling through a virtual design, the prospective study's participants ranged in age from roughly 18 to 90 years and lived across 24 United States geographic areas. Cohort assignment in the prospective study relied on participant-reported clinical history from a screening survey and a study questionnaire. Recovered participants in ImmuneRACE Cohort 3 were defined as having two consecutive negative NP/OP PCR tests, clearance from a healthcare professional, or resolution of symptoms. Each participant in the prospective study had whole blood, serum and a nasopharyngeal or oropharyngeal swab collected by mobile phlebotomists. Participants in the prospective study had the option to provide additional blood draws and questionnaires over an approximately two-month period. Prospective study blood samples were shipped either frozen or at room temperature before DNA extraction.

The immunoSEQ Assay, a bias-controlled multiplex PCR, was used to amplify TCRbeta CDR3 regions from genomic DNA. The source study handled its data this way. Within the assay, amplification of reference gene primers was used to estimate how many nucleated cells each sample contained. To quantify the absolute abundance of each unique TCRbeta CDR3 rearrangement, sequence reads were collapsed and filtered. For each sample, productive Simpson clonality was calculated by taking the square root of Simpson's diversity index across productive rearrangements. TCRdb holds this immuneACCESS table with in-frame rearrangements only. Some clones are missing; in checked studies, unresolved V genes explain under half, and the rest has no known cause. That table furnishes V, J and clone size, whereas the DNA furnished D and trimming. Within this sample are around 370,000 clones, with more than 75% of them counted one time only. Roughly 1.2% of the sample is held by the ten biggest clonotypes.

The CDR3 goes from the cysteine to the phenylalanine over 15 residues. The read is trimmed to its CDR3 DNA, 45 bases read in frame from base 1. Clipping removes 5 bases from V and 0 bases from J, with 6 as the unmatched junction base count. CDR1 and CDR2 are drawn from the germline V gene: MDHEN, SYDVKM. The record originates from a study of blood T cell repertoires in COVID-19 (dated by TCRdb to the early 2020s). Looking at the study overall: Samples covering the acute and convalescent phases of COVID-19 were provided by collaborators in the United States, Italy and Spain. The samples were drawn from the first 160 participants of the ongoing ImmuneRACE study and from 950 to 1,500 subjects provided by 6 global collaborators. The dataset comprised deeply sampled blood TCRbeta repertoires from subjects exposed to, actively infected with, or recovered from COVID-19. The material from the prospective study consisted of cDNA or gDNA derived from T cells, B-cell-depleted T cells, or PBMCs. The repertoires were released in a freely available public database meant as a resource for research on the immune response to SARS-CoV-2. A de-identified subject ID, COVID-19 status, age in years and sex were almost always included in the sample metadata. HLA class I and class II types, where available, came from metadata supplied by the sample provider rather than from assay-based typing. Study-wide findings and limitations: Clinical and demographic metadata were provided uncurated, with the amount varying by source and participant.

This receptor was taken from a woman under 30 who had recovered from COVID-19. The sample consisted of PBMCs or T cells enriched from blood (not recorded which). The rearranged chain carries TRBV28 and TRBJ2-7; TRBD1 aligns with 8 central bases. The base sequence is TGTGCCAGCAGTCCAGTGGACAGGGACTCCTACGAGCAGTACTTC. Its translation reads: CASSPVDRDSYEQYF.